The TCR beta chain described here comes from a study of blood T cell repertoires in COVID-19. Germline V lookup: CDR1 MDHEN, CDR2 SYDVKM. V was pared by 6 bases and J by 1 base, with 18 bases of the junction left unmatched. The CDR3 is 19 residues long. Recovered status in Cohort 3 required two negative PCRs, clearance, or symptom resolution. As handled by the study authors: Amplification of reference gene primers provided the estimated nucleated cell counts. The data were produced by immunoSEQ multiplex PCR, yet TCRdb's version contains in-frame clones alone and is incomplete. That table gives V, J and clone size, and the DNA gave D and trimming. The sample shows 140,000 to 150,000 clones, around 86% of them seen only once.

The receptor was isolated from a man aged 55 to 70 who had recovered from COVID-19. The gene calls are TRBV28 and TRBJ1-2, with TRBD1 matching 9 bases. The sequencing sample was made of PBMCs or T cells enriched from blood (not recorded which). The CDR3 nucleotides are TGTGCCAGCAGGGGACAGGGACTAAATAGTTCCTCCAATAACTATGGCTACACCTTC. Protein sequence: CASRGQGLNSSSNNYGYTF.